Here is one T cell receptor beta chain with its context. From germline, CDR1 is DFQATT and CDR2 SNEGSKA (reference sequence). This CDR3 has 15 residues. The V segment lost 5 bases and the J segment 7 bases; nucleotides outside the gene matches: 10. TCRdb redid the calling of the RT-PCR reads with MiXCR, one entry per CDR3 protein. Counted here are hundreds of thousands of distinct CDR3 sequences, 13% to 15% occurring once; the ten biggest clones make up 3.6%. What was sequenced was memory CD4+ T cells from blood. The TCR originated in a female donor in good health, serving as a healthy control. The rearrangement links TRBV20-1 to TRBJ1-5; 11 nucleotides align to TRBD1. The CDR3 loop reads CSAEGDRGSAQPQHF. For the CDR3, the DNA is TGCAGTGCTGAGGGGGACAGGGGGTCGGCGCAGCCCCAGCATTTT.